Below, one TCR beta chain is given with its context. This sample is part of a study of OX40 agonist ivuxolimab in advanced cancers. The V gene's germline CDR1 is LGHNA and CDR2 YSLEER. V lost 0 bases to trimming and J lost 2 bases, with 11 bases between them. This CDR3 region has 15 residues. Method: immunoSEQ multiplex PCR; TCRdb's copy keeps in-frame clones and lacks some. The sample lists over 50,000 clones, 80% to 95% occurring once. The chain carries TRBV4-3 and TRBJ2-7; D call uncertain. This material consisted of CD4+ or CD8+ T cells sorted from blood, taken in a trial of the OX40 agonist ivuxolimab. The sequence came from an adult with an advanced solid tumor such as melanoma, head and neck, liver or kidney cancer. CDR3 protein: CASSQDWPMTYEQYV. CDR3 nucleotides: TGCGCCAGCAGCCAAGATTGGCCCATGACCTACGAGCAGTACGTC.